This T cell receptor beta chain was recorded in a study of memory CD8 T cells in hepatitis C reinfection. Across the whole study: HCV reinfection: RNA-positive following two negative tests at least 60 days apart. Samples before reinfection came 55 to 20 weeks prior to detection.

Specified time point: pre-reinfection, 55 to 20 weeks before reinfection detection. Sorted cells were sequenced directly ex vivo without any in vitro expansion. This CDR3 contains 16 residues. Germline CDR1 reads SGHRS; CDR2 reads YFSETQ. The V gene end was trimmed by 4 bases and the J gene end by 3 bases; junction bases not matched to a gene: 10. Assay: immunoSEQ multiplex PCR; the TCRdb copy retains only in-frame clones and omits some. Found here are over 45,000 clones, over 85% of them singletons; the top ten hold around 1%. The chain is built from TRBV5-1 and TRBJ2-5, with 9 bases matching TRBD2. The sample comprised naive CD8+ T cells sorted from blood. The TCR was taken from a man younger than 35 with hepatitis C virus infection. The CDR3, as DNA: TGCGCCAGCAGCCCCCGAGGGCCTAGCGGGAAAGAGACCCAGTACTTC. This sequence encodes CASSPRGPSGKETQYF.